This T cell receptor (beta chain) stems from a study of human T cells and chemical hapten exposure. Study-wide results and caveats: Those TCRs sitting above 1 in 1000 frequency stayed the same with DPC sensitization.

The V end was cut by 2 bases, the J end by 5 bases, with 12 bases between. Germline loops: CDR1 SEHNR, CDR2 FQNEAQ (reference sequence). The CDR3 has 14 residues. A note on this clonotype: Its antigen is unknown.

The library tagged each cDNA molecule with unique molecular identifiers. Original analysis: Samples ranged from roughly 23,224 to 700,000 TCRs, with a median of 95,638. TCRdb reprocessed the 5' RACE reads via MiXCR and lists one record per CDR3 protein. These V and J calls rely on TCRdb rather than the paper's analysis. The profile shows more than 60,000 distinct CDR3 sequences, approximately 15% of them singletons. Total RNA was extracted from unfractionated whole blood. This TCR came from a female donor in good health. The chain joins TRBV7-9 to TRBJ1-1, with D unclear. CDR3 coding DNA: TGTGCCAGCAGCTTAAAGCGGGATAGGACTGAAGCTTTCTTT. This codes for CASSLKRDRTEAFF.